This TCR beta chain was documented in a study of blood T cells in healthy people across ages. Whole-study context: Capturing about one barcoded beta molecule per two T cells was achieved by template switching.

Approximately 10 milliliters of peripheral blood were drawn from each donor into EDTA-treated tubes. A second roughly 7 to 12 cycle PCR used barcoded and J-beta primers. A single record per CDR3 protein comes from TCRdb applying MiXCR to the 5' RACE reads. The data contain some 1.7 million distinct CDR3 sequences, 28% of them seen just once; the ten biggest clones take up 7.7%. This clonotype was seen at least ten times. The target antigen is unknown. V lost 0 bases, J lost 8 bases, and 12 bases lay in between. The length of the CDR3 is 14 residues. From germline, CDR1 is SGHRS and CDR2 YFSETQ. The study's findings and limits: Per million T cells, the diversity of TCR beta decreased roughly linearly as age advanced. Unsorted PBMC material precluded a definitive naive versus antigen-experienced comparison.

The sequencing sample was made of blood. This receptor was identified in a woman in her twenties or thirties in good health. V usage is TRBV5-1 and J usage is TRBJ2-4; no definite D call. The CDR3: CASSLGTAPDIQYF. The CDR3 nucleotides read TGCGCCAGCAGCTTGGGAACCGCACCGGACATTCAGTACTTC.